The clone carrying this T cell receptor beta chain was picked up one time. With MiXCR, TCRdb called clones anew from the PCR reads. The sample carries about 25,000 clones, 20% to 25% recorded once. No patient had received any treatment before thyroid surgery. Germline CDR1 and CDR2: MNHEY and SVGAGI. The length of the CDR3 is 15 residues. Trimming took 3 bases from V and 9 from J; bases not matched to a gene: 10. The data are from a study of metastatic and nonmetastatic thyroid tumors. The V and J genes are TRBV6-5 and TRBJ2-2; 7 bases match TRBD2. The sequence came from a male donor with papillary thyroid cancer or a benign thyroid nodule (not recorded which). Some clones in this sample may be carry-over from other donors' samples. Sequencing used blood. The CDR3 DNA reads TGTGCCAGCAGTTATTTAGCGGGTGGGGCCTGGGAGCTGTTTTTT. Translated, it gives CASSYLAGGAWELFF.